This TCR beta chain is from a study of response to subunit inactivated influenza vaccine. TCRdb re-analysed the RT-PCR reads in MiXCR, keeping a single row per CDR3 protein. The repertoire consists of about 540,000 distinct CDR3 sequences, with roughly 23% occurring once and the leading ten covering about 2.8%. Trimming stripped 2 bases from V and 1 base from J, with 10 bases between. Germline loops: CDR1 MDHEN, CDR2 SYDVKM. CDR3 length: 15 amino acids. These records were also assigned to another study, of T cells expressing NK-cell markers. That work states: TCR beta libraries carry UMIs added by 5'RACE template switching.

The sequence derives from a man aged 45-65 years who received an inactivated influenza vaccine. Material: CD4+ T cells sorted from PBMCs, obtained 12 days after vaccination. The V and J genes are TRBV28 and TRBJ2-3, with D possibly matching TRBD2 (6 bases). CDR3 nucleotides: TGTGCCAGCAGTTTAGCGGGGTTCGGCACAGATACGCAGTATTTT. This translates into CASSLAGFGTDTQYF.